Each of the 30 T cell receptor beta chains below was sequenced from the same sample in a study of cytomegalovirus exposure and HLA in healthy donors (dated by TCRdb to about 2017). Libraries came from the immunoSEQ multiplex PCR assay. For the multiplex PCR, a mixture combining 60 forward primers for TCR Vbeta segments and 13 reverse primers for TCR Jbeta segments was used. TCRdb limited this immuneACCESS table to in-frame rearrangements with V and J called. A share of clones is missing; checked studies link under half to unresolved V genes, and the rest is unexplained. For this sample there are approximately 150,000 clones; 77% appear just once. The ten largest clones take up less than 4.5% of the sample. The sample taken for sequencing was PBMCs. The receptors come from a man younger than 45 in good health and CMV-seropositive.

V is TRBV30 and J is TRBJ1-2; 7 bases map to TRBD1. Germline V gene data show CDR1 as GTSNPN and CDR2 as SVGIG (reference sequence). This CDR3 is 14 amino acids long. Trimming cost V 2 bases and J 3 bases; bases outside gene matches: 6. The CDR3 protein is CAWSRPGTDYGYTF. As DNA, the CDR3 is TGTGCCTGGAGTCGACCCGGGACAGACTATGGCTACACCTTC. The variable domain in full, with the rest retrieved from reference TRBV30 and TRBJ1-2, is SQTIHQWPATLVQPVGSPLSLECTVEGTSNPNLYWYRQAAGRGLQLLFYSVGIGQISSEVPQNLSASRPQDRQFILSSKKLLLSDSGFYLCAWSRPGTDYGYTFGSGTRLTVV.

J is TRBJ1-6 and V is TRBV7-9; TRBD1 might be the D (6 bases). This CDR3 is built from 12 residues. V was pared by 5 bases and J by 10 bases, with 9 bases between. Germline CDR1 and CDR2: SEHNR and FQNEAQ (reference sequence). CDR3 sequence (DNA): TGTGCCAGCAGCCGTCAGGGGTCACCCCTCCACTTT. Translation: CASSRQGSPLHF.

This chain joins TRBV6-5 and TRBJ1-3, with no clear D. Deletions cut 6 bases from V and 2 bases from J, with 8 bases between. The CDR3 contains 13 residues. CDR1 is MNHEY and CDR2 is SVGAGI in the germline V gene. CDR3 DNA sequence: TGTGCCAGCAGCCCCCCCGCTGGAAACACCATATATTTT. It specifies CASSPPAGNTIYF.

V and J are TRBV4-2 and TRBJ1-5; tentatively, D is TRBD1 (5 bases). There are 13 residues in the CDR3. Germline-derived CDR1 and CDR2 are LGHNA and YNFKEQ. V lost 4 bases, J lost 4 bases, and 8 bases lay in between. The CDR3 bases are TGTGCCAGCAGCCCACAGGAAAATCAGCCCCAGCATTTT. Encoded protein: CASSPQENQPQHF.

The chain has TRBV28 and TRBJ2-7, with D hard to call. Germline V gene lookup returns CDR1 MDHEN and CDR2 SYDVKM. CDR3 length: 11 residues. V was trimmed by 8 bases and J by 2 bases, leaving 7 bases between them. Here the CDR3 reads CASQDPYEQYF. The CDR3 DNA sequence: TGTGCCAGCCAGGATCCCTACGAGCAGTACTTC.

The genes are TRBV7-9 and TRBJ1-1, with D perhaps matching TRBD1 (5 bases). Trimming took 1 base from V and 12 from J, leaving 21 bases between them. Germline assignment: CDR1 SEHNR and CDR2 FQNEAQ (reference sequence). The CDR3 runs to 15 residues. The CDR3 loop is CASSLVGDRRRNTFF. DNA of the CDR3: TGTGCCAGCAGCTTAGTGGGCGACAGACGGCGGAACACTTTCTTT. The whole variable domain, remainder taken from reference TRBV7-9 and TRBJ1-1, is DTGVSQNPRHKITKRGQNVTFRCDPISEHNRLYWYRQTLGQGPEFLTYFQNEAQLEKSRLLSDRFSAERPKGSFSTLEIQRTEQGDSAMYLCASSLVGDRRRNTFFGQGTRLTVV.

The V gene is TRBV5-1, the J gene TRBJ2-7; a possible D gene is TRBD2 (5 bases). The CDR3 sequence is 13 residues long. Germline assignment: CDR1 SGHRS and CDR2 YFSETQ. With 0 bases removed from V and 6 bases from J, the gap between germline ends came to 10 bases. The CDR3 DNA reads TGCGCCAGCAGCTTGGGAGGGTTAAGCGAGCAGTACTTC. Its translation is CASSLGGLSEQYF.

The V call is TRBV10-3, the J call TRBJ2-1; 10 nucleotides agree with TRBD1. V gave up 7 bases and J gave up 2 bases; unmatched junction bases: 11. Germline CDR1 and CDR2: ENHRY and SYGVKD. CDR3 length: 17 residues. In DNA form, the CDR3 reads TGTGCCATCACCCCCAGACAGGGGGCCATGACCTACAATGAGCAGTTCTTC. Encoded protein: CAITPRQGAMTYNEQFF.

The V call is TRBV30, the J call TRBJ1-2, with unresolved D. Trimming stripped 4 bases from V and 4 bases from J, with 13 bases between. The CDR3 runs 13 residues. Germline CDR1 reads GTSNPN; CDR2 reads SVGIG (reference sequence). The CDR3 sequence is CAWTVVLTYGYTF. CDR3 DNA: TGTGCCTGGACAGTCGTTCTTACCTATGGCTACACCTTC.

The chain combines TRBV10-3 with TRBJ1-4; 12 bases align to TRBD1. CDR1 is ENHRY and CDR2 is SYGVKD in the germline V gene. This CDR3 has 16 amino acids. The V gene end was trimmed by 5 bases and the J gene end by 4 bases; junction bases not matched to a gene: 5. CDR3 in amino acids: CAISPGQGAHNEKLFF. The DNA of the CDR3 is TGTGCCATCAGTCCGGGACAGGGGGCCCATAATGAAAAACTGTTTTTT.

The count of this clone is one. The chain joins TRBV29-1 to TRBJ2-5; 8 bases line up with TRBD1. CDR1 is SQVTM, CDR2 ANQGSEA, per germline. The ends lost 6 bases at V and 3 bases at J; junction bases unmatched: 9. The CDR3 length is 14 residues. CDR3 protein: CSVPDRAPKETQYF. The DNA of the CDR3 is TGCAGCGTCCCGGACAGGGCCCCTAAAGAGACCCAGTACTTC.

V gene TRBV5-1 combines with J gene TRBJ2-2; no reliable D call. This CDR3 has 14 amino acids. Germline V gene data show CDR1 as SGHRS and CDR2 as YFSETQ. The V and J ends lost 0 bases and 6 bases respectively, with 9 bases between them. The CDR3 DNA reads as TGCGCCAGCAGCTTGGACAGTTTGTCCGGGGAGCTGTTTTTT. Translating gives CASSLDSLSGELFF.

This clone has just a few counts. This chain links TRBV6-1 with TRBJ2-1, with TRBD1 matching over 8 bases. CDR3 length: 14 amino acids. The ends lost 4 bases at V and 6 bases at J; junction bases unmatched: 5. Germline CDR1 and CDR2: MNHNS and SASEGT. The CDR3 sequence: CASSADRGVNEQFF. As DNA, the CDR3 is TGTGCCAGCAGTGCAGACAGGGGTGTCAATGAGCAGTTCTTC.

This rearrangement joins TRBV7-9 to TRBJ1-4, with D unclear. The CDR3 has 14 residues. Trimming removed 6 bases from V and 0 bases from J, with 8 bases in between. CDR1 is SEHNR and CDR2 is FQNEAQ in the germline V gene (reference sequence). CDR3 sequence: CASSPGSTNEKLFF. In DNA, the CDR3 is TGTGCCAGCAGTCCAGGTTCAACTAATGAAAAACTGTTTTTT.

The chain has TRBV7-3 and TRBJ2-3; the match to TRBD2 covers 10 bases. This CDR3 region has 15 residues. Germline CDR1 is SGHTA and CDR2 is FQGTGA. V trimming: 5 bases; J trimming: 3 bases; junction bases outside the gene matches: 5. This CDR3 reads CASSPSGGATDTQYF. Here the CDR3 DNA reads TGTGCCAGCAGCCCCAGCGGGGGGGCTACAGATACGCAGTATTTT.

The V call is TRBV6-5, the J call TRBJ1-1; a weak D match, TRBD1 (6 bases). CDR3 length equals 14 residues. V lost 5 bases and J 2 bases, leaving 12 bases between the germline ends. Germline CDR1 MNHEY, CDR2 SVGAGI. CDR3 sequence reads: CASSPDRTNTEAFF. The CDR3, as DNA: TGTGCCAGCAGTCCCGACAGGACCAACACTGAAGCTTTCTTT.

V gene TRBV2 combines with J gene TRBJ2-5; 10 nucleotides line up with TRBD2. The V gene's germline CDR1 is SNHLY and CDR2 FYNNEI. V lost 5 bases and J lost 4; bases outside the gene matches: 7. The CDR3 is 15 residues long. This chain's CDR3 is CASSILAGVGETQYF. The DNA of the CDR3 is TGTGCCAGCAGTATCCTAGCGGGGGTTGGAGAGACCCAGTACTTC.

The chain combines TRBV30 with TRBJ2-2; 7 nucleotides align to TRBD2. The CDR3 contains 15 residues. Losses at the gene ends were 6 bases for V and 2 bases for J; bases not matched to a gene: 9. Germline V gene lookup returns CDR1 GTSNPN and CDR2 SVGIG (reference sequence). The CDR3 reads CACNPSGGNTGELFF. Written as DNA, the CDR3 is TGTGCCTGCAATCCCTCGGGGGGAAACACCGGGGAGCTGTTTTTT.

This clone was picked up one time. The chain carries TRBV30 and TRBJ1-6; D uncertain. The CDR3 has 14 amino acids. V lost 0 bases and J lost 6, with 9 bases in between. CDR1 and CDR2 from the germline V gene are GTSNPN and SVGIG (reference sequence). The DNA of the CDR3 is TGTGCCTGGAGTGTTCTCAGAACTAATTCACCCCTCCACTTT. This translates into CAWSVLRTNSPLHF.

This clone has a single count. One junction end does not reproduce the germline sequence, and a read error may be involved. The chain uses TRBV29-1 and TRBJ1-1; D unclear. Germline loops: CDR1 SQVTM, CDR2 ANQGSEA. The length of the CDR3 is 13 residues. The CDR3 is CSVHSPENPEAFF. CDR3 nucleotide sequence: TGCAGCGTTCATTCTCCCGAGAACCCTGAAGCTTTCTTT.

The J gene is TRBJ2-3, the V gene TRBV27, with D hard to call. The CDR3 length is 16 residues. Trimming stripped 2 bases from V and 7 bases from J, with 19 bases between. The germline CDR1 and CDR2 sequences are MNHEY and SMNVEV (reference sequence). The CDR3 DNA sequence: TGTGCCAGCAGTTTACGGTTCGCCCAGACCAGGAATACGCAGTATTTT. It specifies CASSLRFAQTRNTQYF.

The chain couples TRBV19 to TRBJ1-2; D ambiguous. The V end was cut by 7 bases, the J end by 2 bases, with 11 bases between. CDR3 size: 13 residues. Looked up from germline, CDR1 is LNHDA and CDR2 is SQIVND (reference sequence). The CDR3 reads CASTPYQNYGYTF. The DNA for the CDR3 is TGTGCCAGTACCCCGTATCAGAACTATGGCTACACCTTC. The full variable domain, with the rest looked up from reference TRBV19 and TRBJ1-2, is DGGITQSPKYLFRKEGQNVTLSCEQNLNHDAMYWYRQDPGQGLRLIYYSQIVNDFQKGDIAEGYSVSREKKESFPLTVTSAQKNPTAFYLCASTPYQNYGYTFGSGTRLTVV.

The rearrangement uses TRBV11-3 and TRBJ2-1, with D maybe TRBD2 (9 bases). Germline CDR1 SGHNT, CDR2 YENEEA. V lost 5 bases, J lost 0 bases, and 26 bases lay in between. The CDR3 sequence is 20 residues long. The CDR3 loop is CASSPWTGSSGEISYNEQFF. The CDR3 bases are TGTGCCAGCAGCCCTTGGACAGGGTCTAGCGGGGAGATCTCCTACAATGAGCAGTTCTTC.

The V gene is TRBV9, the J gene TRBJ1-5; a possible D gene is TRBD1 (5 bases). V shed 2 bases and J shed 5 bases, with 14 bases lying between them. CDR1 and CDR2 (germline): SGDLS, YYNGEE. There are 15 residues in the CDR3. CDR3 in DNA: TGTGCCAGCAGCGTTGGGGGGGGAACGGATCAGCCCCAGCATTTT. Amino acid sequence: CASSVGGGTDQPQHF.

This chain uses TRBV15 with TRBJ2-1, with 10 bases fitting TRBD1. Germline V gene lookup returns CDR1 LNHNV and CDR2 YYDKDF (reference sequence). V lost 1 base to trimming and J lost 8 bases; unmatched junction nucleotides: 8. This CDR3 is 16 amino acids long. The CDR3 region has the DNA TGTGCCACCAGCAGAGCTAGACAGGGGGCTTATCATGAGCAGTTCTTC. Amino acids: CATSRARQGAYHEQFF.

This clone showed up just a few times. The chain employs TRBV4-1 and TRBJ2-1; TRBD2 matches at 10 bases. CDR1 is MGHRA, CDR2 YSYEKL, per germline. V was pared by 4 bases and J by 7 bases, with 7 bases of the junction left unmatched. This CDR3 is built from 15 residues. The CDR3 here is CASSRVAGGVNEQFF. DNA of the CDR3: TGCGCCAGCAGCCGAGTAGCGGGGGGCGTGAATGAGCAGTTCTTC.

V is TRBV28 and J is TRBJ1-4; 8 nucleotides align to TRBD1. This CDR3 comprises 13 residues. Looked up from germline, CDR1 is MDHEN and CDR2 is SYDVKM. V dropped 8 bases and J dropped 8; count of bases not matched to a gene: 7. The CDR3 loop is CASGQGKNEKLFF. The CDR3 DNA reads TGTGCCAGCGGACAGGGCAAAAACGAAAAACTGTTTTTT.

This clone was picked up a small number of times. The rearrangement joins TRBV28 to TRBJ1-5, with 7 bases aligning to TRBD1. CDR1 and CDR2 from the germline V gene are MDHEN and SYDVKM. V lost 3 bases, J lost 0 bases, and 8 bases stayed unmatched. CDR3 size: 17 residues. The CDR3, as DNA: TGTGCCAGCAGTTTCGGGACAGCCCCTTATAGCAATCAGCCCCAGCATTTT. Protein: CASSFGTAPYSNQPQHF.

V gene TRBV5-1 combines with J gene TRBJ1-1; the match to TRBD1 covers 7 bases. The CDR3 runs 14 residues. V trimming: 3 bases; J trimming: 3 bases; junction bases outside the gene matches: 5. Germline CDR1 is SGHRS and CDR2 is YFSETQ. As DNA, the CDR3 is TGCGCCAGCAGCTCGACAGGGTCTGACACTGAAGCTTTCTTT. The encoded protein is CASSSTGSDTEAFF.

The chain carries TRBV4-1 and TRBJ1-1; D ambiguous. Germline CDR1 and CDR2: MGHRA and YSYEKL. V was cut by 0 bases and J by 7 bases, with 12 bases left in between. There are 14 residues in the CDR3. The CDR3 sequence: CASSQEYRVGEAFF. CDR3 DNA sequence: TGCGCCAGCAGCCAAGAATACAGAGTGGGTGAAGCTTTCTTT.